This T cell receptor beta chain was captured by sequencing in a study of regulatory T cells in long-lasting Graves disease (dated by TCRdb to 2020 to 2022). Regarding the complete study: Patients with newly diagnosed Graves' disease had been on antithyroid drugs for under 3 months. This study used TCR sequencing and RNA sequencing of peripheral blood to compare persistent Graves' disease patients against newly diagnosed Graves' disease patients. The study was registered as a clinical trial and conducted in China. A total of around 35 samples underwent TCR sequencing: around 13 from persistent and some 20 from newly diagnosed Graves' disease patients.

Concerning this clonotype itself: Its antigen is unknown. Base-call qualities are not available, and no considerably larger clone is one nucleotide away.

Including the terminal cysteine and phenylalanine, the CDR3 comprises 17 residues. CDR3 DNA is the only sequence kept; it has 51 bases, read in frame from the first base. Per the germline V gene, SQVTM is the CDR1 and ANQGSEA is the CDR2. V gives up 0 bases and J gives up 2 bases, and the segment between their germline ends measures 19 bases. Per the publication, the time point label means: newly diagnosed GD, antithyroid drugs for less than 3 months. For both TCR sequencing and RNA sequencing, RNA was extracted from PBMCs using TRIzol. Graves' disease was diagnosed according to American Thyroid Association guidelines. The patients came from an endocrinology department in Xi'an, China. From each patient, around 9.3 milliliters of peripheral blood was collected into an EDTA anticoagulant tube. Ficoll Paque Plus density gradient separation was used to isolate PBMCs, and no further T cell sorting was performed. RNA quality was checked with an Agilent 2100 Bioanalyzer and agarose gel, and concentration with a NanoDrop 2000.

The study at large found these results: Sequencing and analysis were limited to the TCR beta chain. The authors noted that the small sample size was a limitation that may lower accuracy. Patients with persistent disease shared more public clonotypes (roughly 2,900) than newly diagnosed patients did (more than 900). Peripheral blood alone was examined, since thyroid tissue, which constituted the primary lesion, could not be accessed. TRBV28, TRBJ1-2 and TRBJ2-5 were preferentially used in persistent disease, while TRBV20-1 and TRBJ2-1 were favored in newly diagnosed disease. Lower TCR Shannon entropy and fewer highly expanded clones were observed in persistent Graves' disease patients than in newly diagnosed patients, which suggested clonal expansion.

Library creation used multiplex PCR. Sequencing was carried out with an Illumina HiSeq 4000. TCR beta libraries were built with iRepertoire HTBI primers and Arm-PCR amplification of CDR3 regions. PCR products were gel purified before sequencing. For the original study's pipeline: Gene usage analysis of CDR3 amino acid clonotypes relied on the 55 to 80 TRBV and 15 or so TRBJ segments identified across samples. Filtered high-quality paired reads were merged into contigs using COPE and FqMerger. BLAST was used to align contigs to IMGT TRBV, TRBD and TRBJ reference genes, with CDR3 defined following IMGT. Any clonotype with a frequency above 0.1% was counted as a highly expanded clone. Repertoire diversity was measured by Shannon entropy, and V-J evenness by the Gini coefficient. Public clonotypes were defined as clonotypes shared by more than one individual. TCRdb reran the public reads through fastp at Q25 and MiXCR, keeping productive beta chains. Every entry covers one CDR3 protein and lists the most common genes and DNA from its rows. These V and J calls originate from TCRdb's pipeline instead of the authors' own analysis. For this sample there are about 370,000 distinct CDR3 sequences; roughly a sixth appear just once. 22% of the sample is taken by the ten largest.

Sequenced material: peripheral blood mononuclear cells (PBMCs), taken at new diagnosis, from a patient treated with antithyroid drugs. The V gene is TRBV29-1 and the J gene is TRBJ1-1; a tentative D call is TRBD1 (5 bases match). This clonotype originated in a female donor with Graves disease. The DNA sequence is as follows: TGCAGCGTTGAAGATCGTTTTTTGGGGGAAAAAAACACTGAAGCTTTCTTT. This yields the protein CSVEDRFLGEKNTEAFF.